This T cell receptor (beta chain) was observed in a study of spatial heterogeneity in lung cancer. Study background: Tumor-region TCR transcript counts correlated strongly with a T cell module score from matched bulk RNA-seq.

TCRdb reprocessed the 5' RACE reads via MiXCR and lists one record per CDR3 protein. The sample gives approximately 11,000 distinct CDR3 sequences, about 12% of which show up once; over 9.5% is in the top ten. As for this clonotype: Its antigen is undetermined.

The trim removed 4 bases at V and 5 bases at J, leaving 9 bases unmatched. The V gene's germline CDR1 is LGHNA and CDR2 YNFKEQ. This CDR3 contains 15 residues. Time point meaning: sample taken at primary tumor resection. Patients with untreated early-stage non-small cell lung cancer, numbering some 72, were the donors. Sequencing was performed on whole RNA extracted from tumor and nontumor lung tissue, or from frozen PBMC, and the material was left unsorted. Study-level points and caveats: It was found that expanded intratumoral alpha and beta TCR counts tracked tumor mutation counts. Tumor T-cell coverage was an estimated 7% or so for alpha and more than 12% for beta chains.

The V gene is TRBV4-2, the J gene TRBJ1-2; TRBD1 matches at 8 bases. This receptor was obtained from a female donor with early-stage non-small cell lung cancer. Sequenced here: lung tumor tissue, sampled at surgery. The DNA of the CDR3 is TGTGCCAGCAGCCCGACAGGGGATGCGGGGTATGGCTACACCTTC. Protein: CASSPTGDAGYGYTF.